The following is a T cell receptor (beta chain) sequence with its context. The entry originates in a study of cytomegalovirus exposure and HLA in healthy donors. Trimming stripped 4 bases from V and 2 bases from J, with 14 bases between. The germline CDR1 and CDR2 sequences are SEHNR and FQNEAQ (reference sequence). The length of the CDR3 is 15 residues. In the PCR, 60 Vbeta and 13 Jbeta primers were used. Libraries were prepared by immunoSEQ multiplex PCR; TCRdb keeps only in-frame clonotypes and omits some of them. The repertoire consists of around 100,000 clones, with less than 80% occurring once and the leading ten covering roughly 4.1%.

The source of this sequence is a man in his forties or fifties in good health and CMV-seronegative. The chain is built from TRBV7-9 and TRBJ1-1; D gene uncertain. The sequenced sample was PBMCs. The CDR3 region is CASSSRGSSNTEAFF. The CDR3 DNA follows: TGTGCCAGCAGCTCGCGGGGTAGCAGTAACACTGAAGCTTTCTTT.